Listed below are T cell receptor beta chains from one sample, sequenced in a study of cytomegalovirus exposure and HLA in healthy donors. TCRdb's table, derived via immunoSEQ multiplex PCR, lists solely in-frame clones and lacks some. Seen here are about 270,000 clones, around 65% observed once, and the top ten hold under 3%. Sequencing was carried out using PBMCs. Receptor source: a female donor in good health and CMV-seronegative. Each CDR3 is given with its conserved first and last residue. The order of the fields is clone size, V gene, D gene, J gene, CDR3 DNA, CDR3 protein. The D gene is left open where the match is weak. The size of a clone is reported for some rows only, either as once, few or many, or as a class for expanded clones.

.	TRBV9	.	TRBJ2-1	TGTGCCAGCGAGCCGGGATTGAGCTCCTACAATGAGCAGTTCTTC	CASEPGLSSYNEQFF
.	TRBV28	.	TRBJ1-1	TGTGCCAGCAGTCGCCCGGGGGGCACTGAAGCTTTCTTT	CASSRPGGTEAFF
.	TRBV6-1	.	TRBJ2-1	TGTGCCACCCTCTTGGGGGGGCGGAATGAGCAGTTCTTC	CATLLGGRNEQFF
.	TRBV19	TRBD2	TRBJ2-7	TGTGCCAGTAGTAGAGACCAGCGGGACCGACCCTACGAGCAGTACTTC	CASSRDQRDRPYEQYF
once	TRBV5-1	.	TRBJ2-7	TGCGCCAGCAGCTCCCACCCGACAGCCCTCTACGAGCAGTACTTC	CASSSHPTALYEQYF
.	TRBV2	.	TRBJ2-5	TGTGCCAGCAGTGGGACTTTTCAAGAGACCCAGTACTTC	CASSGTFQETQYF
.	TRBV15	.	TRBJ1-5	TGTGCCACCAGCAGAGAGGACAATAGCAATCAGCCCCAGCATTTT	CATSREDNSNQPQHF
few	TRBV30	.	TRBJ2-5	TGTGCCTGGAGTGTACAATTGGGAGGAGAGACCCAGTACTTC	CAWSVQLGGETQYF
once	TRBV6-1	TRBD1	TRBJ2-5	TGTGCCACCCCGATCGACAGGGTGAAGGAAGAGACCCAGTACTTC	CATPIDRVKEETQYF
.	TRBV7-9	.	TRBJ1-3	TGTGCCAGCAGCTTTGGAGCGGGTATGGGGGGAAACACCATATATTTT	CASSFGAGMGGNTIYF
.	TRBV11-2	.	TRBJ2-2	TGTGCCAGCAGCTTGGGACTCCAGAACACCGGGGAGCTGTTTTTT	CASSLGLQNTGELFF
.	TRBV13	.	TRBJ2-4	TGTGCCAGCAGCCCCCACGTCCTTTCGGGGTCCAAAAACATTCAGTACTTC	CASSPHVLSGSKNIQYF
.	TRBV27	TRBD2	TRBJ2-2	TGTGCCAGCAGCCGACTAGCGGGAGGGAACACCGGGGAGCTGTTTTTT	CASSRLAGGNTGELFF
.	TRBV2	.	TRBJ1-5	TGTGCCAGCAGTGTTACGGTAGATCAGCCCCAGCATTTT	CASSVTVDQPQHF
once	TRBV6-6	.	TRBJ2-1	TGTGCCAGCAACGGACTCCCGCCCGGGGAGCAGTTCTTC	CASNGLPPGEQFF
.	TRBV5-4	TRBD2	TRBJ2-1	TGTGCCAGCAGCCAACCCGTAGCGGGCCGTATTTACAATGAGCAGTTCTTC	CASSQPVAGRIYNEQFF
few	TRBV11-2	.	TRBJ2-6	TGTGCCAGCAGCTTTCCCAACTGGTCTGGGGCCAACGTCCTGACTTTC	CASSFPNWSGANVLTF
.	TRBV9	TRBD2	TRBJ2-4	TGTGCCAGCAGCGTAGCGGCGGGAGGGGCCAAAAACATTCAGTACTTC	CASSVAAGGAKNIQYF
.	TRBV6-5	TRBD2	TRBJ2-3	TGTGCCAGCAGTCGCGGGAGGGCCGAAGATACGCAGTATTTT	CASSRGRAEDTQYF
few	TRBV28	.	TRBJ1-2	TGTGCCAGCAGTTCAAGTGAACAGGGATACTATGGCTACACCTTC	CASSSSEQGYYGYTF
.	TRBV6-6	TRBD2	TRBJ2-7	TGTGCCAGCAGTTTGACTAGCGGGTTCTACGAGCAGTACTTC	CASSLTSGFYEQYF
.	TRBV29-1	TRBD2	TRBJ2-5	TGCAGCGTTGGGGCGGGGGGGGTCCAAGAGACCCAGTACTTC	CSVGAGGVQETQYF
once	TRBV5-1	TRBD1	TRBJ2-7	TGCGCCAGCAGCTTACAGGGGTCCGGACCCTACGAGCAGTACTTC	CASSLQGSGPYEQYF
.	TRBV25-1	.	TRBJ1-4	TGTGCCAGCAGTGACACGACGTCAGGGTGGGATGAAAAACTGTTTTTT	CASSDTTSGWDEKLFF
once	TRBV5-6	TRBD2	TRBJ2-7	TGTGCCAGCAGCCTGGGGGGGGGACGCTACGAGCAGTACTTC	CASSLGGGRYEQYF
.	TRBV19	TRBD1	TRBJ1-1	TGTGCCAGTAGCGACCGGGACAGGTATTTCACTGAAGCTTTCTTT	CASSDRDRYFTEAFF
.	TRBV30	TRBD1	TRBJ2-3	TGTGCCGGACAGGTTACCTACACAGATACGCAGTATTTT	CAGQVTYTDTQYF
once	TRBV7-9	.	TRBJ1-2	TGTGCCAGCAGCTTTCCCACTACAGGGTCGGGCTATGGCTACACCTTC	CASSFPTTGSGYGYTF
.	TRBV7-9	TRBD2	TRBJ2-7	TGTTCCAGCAGCTTAGTTTCTAGCGGGCCCTACGAGCAGTACTTC	CSSSLVSSGPYEQYF
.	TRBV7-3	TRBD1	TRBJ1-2	TGTGCCAGCAGCTTGACAGGGGGTTATGGCTACACCTTC	CASSLTGGYGYTF
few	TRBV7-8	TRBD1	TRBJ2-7	TGTGCCAGCAGCGGGAGACAGGGAACCTACGAGCAGTACTTC	CASSGRQGTYEQYF
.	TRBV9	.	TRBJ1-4	TGTGCCAGCAGCGGACAGCGAAATGAAAAACTGTTTTTT	CASSGQRNEKLFF
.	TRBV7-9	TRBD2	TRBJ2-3	TGTGCCAGCAGCTTAGGGTTAGCGGGAGGATCCGATACGCAGTATTTT	CASSLGLAGGSDTQYF
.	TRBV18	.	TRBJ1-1	TGTGCCAGCTCACCACTCGCGGCGAACACTGAAGCTTTCTTT	CASSPLAANTEAFF
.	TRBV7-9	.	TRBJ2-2	TGTGCCAGCAGCTTAGCGCTCGGCACCGGGGAGCTGTTTTTT	CASSLALGTGELFF
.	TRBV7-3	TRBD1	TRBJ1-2	TGTGCCAGCAGCGCCAACAGGGGGGGCGGCTACACCTTC	CASSANRGGGYTF
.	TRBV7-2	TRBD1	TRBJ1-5	TGTGCCAGCAGCATGGACAGGGGCCAGCCCCAGCATTTT	CASSMDRGQPQHF
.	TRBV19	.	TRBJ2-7	TGTGCCAGTAGTCCAGGCAGTTCCTACGAGCAGTACTTC	CASSPGSSYEQYF
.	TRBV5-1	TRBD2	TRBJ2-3	TGCGCCAGCAGCTCATGGACTAGCGCGGTAGATACGCAGTATTTT	CASSSWTSAVDTQYF
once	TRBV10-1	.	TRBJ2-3	TGCGCCAGCAGCCCGGGAAGCCTCGCAGATACGCAGTATTTT	CASSPGSLADTQYF
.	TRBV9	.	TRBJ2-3	TGTGCCAGCAGCGGATTCCCAGGGCGGACAGATACGCAGTATTTT	CASSGFPGRTDTQYF
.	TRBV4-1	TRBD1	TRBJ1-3	TGCGCCAGCAGCCAATATGGGGGGACAGGTGACTCTGGAAACACCATATATTTT	CASSQYGGTGDSGNTIYF
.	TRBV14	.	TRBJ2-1	TGTGCCAGCAGCCAAGATCCTGTTAATGAGCAGTTCTTC	CASSQDPVNEQFF
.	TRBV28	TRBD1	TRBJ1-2	TGTGCCAGCAGTCCAATCAGACAGGGGTACTATGGCTACACCTTC	CASSPIRQGYYGYTF
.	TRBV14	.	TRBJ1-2	TGTGCCAGCAGCCAAGGAAGACAGTATGGCTACACCTTC	CASSQGRQYGYTF
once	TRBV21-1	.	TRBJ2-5	TGTGCCAGCAGCATTATCGGGACTAGCGGGAGGAAGACCCAGTACTTC	CASSIIGTSGRKTQYF
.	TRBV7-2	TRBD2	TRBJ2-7	TGTGCCAGCAGCATCAGACTAGCGGGAGGGAAGGCCTACGAGCAGTACTTC	CASSIRLAGGKAYEQYF
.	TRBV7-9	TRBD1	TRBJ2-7	TGTTCCAGCAGCTCGGACAGGGGGTTCTACGAGCAGTACTTC	CSSSSDRGFYEQYF
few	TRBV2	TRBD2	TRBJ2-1	TGTGCCAGCAGTGTGGGCGGAATAGCGGGAGGGTGGGAGCAGTTCTTC	CASSVGGIAGGWEQFF
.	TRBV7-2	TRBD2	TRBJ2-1	TGTGCCAGCAGCGCCCGAGCGGGAGGGGGCTACAATGAGCAGTTCTTC	CASSARAGGGYNEQFF
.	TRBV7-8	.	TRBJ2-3	TGTGCCAGCAGCTTAGTAGGGGCGGGCACAGATACGCAGTATTTT	CASSLVGAGTDTQYF
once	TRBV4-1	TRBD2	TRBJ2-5	TGCGCCAGCAGCCAAGATCGGACTAGCGGCTGGGAGACCCAGTACTTC	CASSQDRTSGWETQYF
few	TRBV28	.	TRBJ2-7	TGTGCCAGCAGTCGGTCGGACAGAGACTCCTACGAGCAGTACTTC	CASSRSDRDSYEQYF
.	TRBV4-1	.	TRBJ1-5	TGCGCCAGCAGCCAAGATCTGTCAAACAAGAATCAGCCCCAGCATTTT	CASSQDLSNKNQPQHF
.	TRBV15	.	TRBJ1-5	TGTGCCACCAGCGAGCTTAATCAGCCCCAGCATTTT	CATSELNQPQHF
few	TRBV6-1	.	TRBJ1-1	TGTGCCAGCAGTGAGGGGGGGTCGGACACTGAAGCTTTCTTT	CASSEGGSDTEAFF
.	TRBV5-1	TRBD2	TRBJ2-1	TGCGCCAGCAACCCATCTGGACTAGCCGATTACAATGAGCAGTTCTTC	CASNPSGLADYNEQFF
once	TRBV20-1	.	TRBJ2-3	TGCAGTGCTAAGACAAAAGATACGCAGTATTTT	CSAKTKDTQYF